A single sample gave rise to the 32 T cell receptor beta chains below, sequenced in a study of T-cell reconstitution after alpha-beta-depleted transplantation in children. TCRbeta library preparation incorporated unique molecular identifiers. TCRdb reprocessed the PCR reads with MiXCR, giving one entry per CDR3 protein. This table has under 750,000 distinct CDR3 sequences, under 30% appearing once. This sample comprised PBMCs, mostly from graft donor cells, obtained 360 days after TCRalphabeta/CD19-depleted stem cell transplant. The origin of the receptors is a boy under two years old who had a stem cell transplant for acute myeloid leukemia, so the T cells may come from the graft donor.

V is TRBV12-3 or TRBV12-4 and J is TRBJ2-1; TRBD2 is a possible D gene (6 bases). The V end lost 2 bases, the J end lost 9 bases, and 14 bases lay between the germline ends. The CDR3 has 14 amino acids. The CDR3 DNA is TGTGCCAGCAGTTTACTCCATAGCGGAGGTGAGCAGTTCTTC. Protein product: CASSLLHSGGEQFF.

The chain recombines TRBV11-2 with TRBJ2-3; tentative D call: TRBD2 (5 bases). The ends were cut back, 2 bases at V and 2 bases at J, with 20 bases in the middle. Germline V gives CDR1 SGHAT, CDR2 FQNNGV. The CDR3 sequence is 18 residues long. The CDR3 nucleotides read TGTGCCAGCAGCTTACCTCTCCTAGCTCGGACTTTCACAGATACGCAGTATTTT. Translating gives CASSLPLLARTFTDTQYF.

CDR3 bases: TGTGCCAGCAGTTCCCGACAGGATAATGAGCAGTTCTTC. Translated: CASSSRQDNEQFF. The chain has TRBV6-6 and TRBJ2-1; TRBD1 is a possible D gene (6 bases). The CDR3 consists of 13 residues. Germline V gene sequence: CDR1 MNHNY, CDR2 SVGAGI (reference sequence). The V end was cut by 4 bases, the J end by 7 bases, with 11 bases between.

The table lists this clonotype with a few counts. The V gene is TRBV29-1, the J gene TRBJ1-1; D remains unclear. V was cut by 3 bases and J by 9 bases, with 8 bases left in between. Germline values: CDR1 SQVTM, CDR2 ANQGSEA. The CDR3 runs to 10 residues. The CDR3 loop is CSVDGHQAFF. Written as DNA, the CDR3 is TGCAGCGTTGACGGGCATCAAGCTTTCTTT.

This clonotype has a handful of counts. V and J are TRBV12-3 or TRBV12-4 and TRBJ1-2, with TRBD1 matching over 11 bases. This CDR3 is 15 amino acids long. V shed 6 bases, J shed 3 bases, and the junction held 6 bases outside the gene matches. As DNA, the CDR3 is TGTGCCAGCAGCCTCGGACAGGGGGCCTACTATGGCTACACCTTC. Amino acid sequence: CASSLGQGAYYGYTF.

The chain employs TRBV29-1 and TRBJ2-7, with 7 bases that match TRBD2. Germline V gene lookup returns CDR1 SQVTM and CDR2 ANQGSEA. This CDR3 is 15 amino acids long. The junction had 15 bases not matched to a gene; V was cut back by 6 bases and J by 4 bases. The CDR3 DNA is TGCAGCGTCTACATTCTATCTAGCGGACTTTACGAGCAGTACTTC. Its translation: CSVYILSSGLYEQYF.

The sample holds a few counts of this clonotype. The CDR3 DNA reads as TGTGCCAGCGAGGCGGGGGGCTACGAGCAGTACTTC. Encoded protein: CASEAGGYEQYF. The gene calls are TRBV7-9 and TRBJ2-7, with 8 bases matching TRBD2. The CDR3 extends over 12 amino acids. CDR1 is SEHNR and CDR2 is FQNEAQ in the germline V gene (reference sequence). V was clipped by 8 bases and J by 3 bases; unmatched bases: 3.

The chain is built from TRBV7-2 and TRBJ2-3, with TRBD2 matching over 8 bases. This CDR3 spans 15 amino acids. Germline V gives CDR1 SGHTA, CDR2 FQGNSA. V lost 2 bases, J lost 5 bases, and 6 bases stayed unmatched. This chain's CDR3 is CASSLISGAEDTQYF. In nucleotides, the CDR3 is TGTGCCAGCAGCTTAATTAGCGGGGCTGAAGATACGCAGTATTTT.

This clonotype was seen more than once but under ten times. The chain is built from TRBV12-3 or TRBV12-4 and TRBJ1-1, with a possible D match to TRBD1 (5 bases). Trimming left V 6 bases short and J 6 bases short, with 26 bases between. This CDR3 has 17 amino acids. This chain's CDR3 is CASRSSSSGLRVAEAFF. CDR3 sequence (DNA): TGTGCCAGCAGGTCCTCCTCCTCCGGGCTCAGGGTCGCTGAAGCTTTCTTT.

This clonotype was seen a few times. This chain joins TRBV28 and TRBJ2-1, with 8 nucleotides matching TRBD1. V was pared by 0 bases and J by 9 bases, with 4 bases of the junction left unmatched. CDR1 MDHEN and CDR2 SYDVKM come from the germline V gene. The CDR3 has 14 residues. This CDR3 reads CASSLWAGTGEQFF. CDR3 DNA sequence: TGTGCCAGCAGTTTATGGGCGGGGACAGGTGAGCAGTTCTTC.

This clonotype has just a few counts. The rearrangement links TRBV5-1 to TRBJ2-7; no clear D. The CDR3 length is 12 residues. V lost 0 bases, J lost 6 bases, and 7 bases lay in between. Germline lookup yields CDR1 SGHRS and CDR2 YFSETQ. Written as DNA, the CDR3 is TGCGCCAGCAGCTTGGGGTTCTCCGAGCAGTACTTC. Protein: CASSLGFSEQYF.

This clonotype came up a few times. The chain links TRBV20-1 to TRBJ2-7, with 8 bases identical to TRBD2. Germline V gene lookup returns CDR1 DFQATT and CDR2 SNEGSKA (reference sequence). The CDR3 runs to 15 residues. V lost 3 bases and J lost 2; bases outside the gene matches: 9. CDR3 nucleotide sequence: TGCAGTGCTAGGATTACGCGGGGGGCCCCCTACGAGCAGTACGTC. It encodes CSARITRGAPYEQYV.

V is TRBV20-1 and J is TRBJ1-3; tentatively, D is TRBD1 (5 bases). V was clipped by 5 bases and J by 2 bases, with 16 bases between them. This CDR3 has 15 amino acids. Per germline, CDR1 DFQATT and CDR2 SNEGSKA (reference sequence). The CDR3 bases are TGCAGTGCTCGACAGTACCTAGCTGCTGGAAACACCATATATTTT. It translates to CSARQYLAAGNTIYF.

This clonotype was seen a few times. V and J are TRBV27 and TRBJ2-3, with D uncertain. V lost 5 bases, J lost 2 bases, and 11 bases lay in between. The CDR3 is 14 residues long. The germline CDR1 and CDR2 sequences are MNHEY and SMNVEV (reference sequence). The CDR3 sequence: CASSPVRATDTQYF. CDR3 sequence (DNA): TGTGCCAGCAGTCCTGTCCGGGCCACAGATACGCAGTATTTT.

This clonotype was recorded at least ten times. The chain employs TRBV12-3 or TRBV12-4 and TRBJ1-5, with D hard to call. CDR3 length: 12 residues. Deletions cut 3 bases from V and 7 bases from J, with 7 bases between. The CDR3 DNA sequence: TGTGCCAGCAGTTTGCACCGGCAGCCCCAGCATTTT. This encodes CASSLHRQPQHF.

Ten or more counts support this clonotype. CDR3 nucleotide sequence: TGTGCCAGCAGCCCCTCGACAGGGAGGGGCTACGAGCAGTACTTC. It encodes CASSPSTGRGYEQYF. This chain uses TRBV7-2 with TRBJ2-7; TRBD1 or TRBD2 may be the D gene (7 bases each). V was pared by 5 bases and J by 3 bases, with 17 bases between. Germline V CDR1 and CDR2: SGHTA, FQGNSA. The CDR3 totals 15 residues.

This clonotype was recorded at least ten times. V is TRBV20-1 and J is TRBJ2-1; maybe TRBD2 (5 bases). CDR3 length: 12 amino acids. Trimming removed 4 bases at V and 11 bases at J, with 15 bases between. Germline loops: CDR1 DFQATT, CDR2 SNEGSKA (reference sequence). CDR3 loop: CSATVPRGKQFF. The CDR3 coding sequence is TGCAGTGCTACAGTACCCCGGGGAAAGCAGTTCTTC.

This clonotype was picked up a small number of times. This sequence joins TRBV7-9 and TRBJ1-6; D might be TRBD1 (5 bases). The V end lost 5 bases, the J end lost 4 bases, and 15 bases lay between the germline ends. The germline gives CDR1 SEHNR, CDR2 FQNEAQ (reference sequence). The CDR3 spans 16 residues. The CDR3 protein is CASSPAGLLYNSPLHF. CDR3 sequence (DNA): TGTGCCAGCAGCCCTGCGGGACTGCTGTATAATTCACCCCTCCACTTT.

V is TRBV20-1 and J is TRBJ2-1; possible D gene TRBD1, 6 bases. The CDR3 spans 13 residues. The germline V gene encodes CDR1 DFQATT and CDR2 SNEGSKA (reference sequence). The V end lost 5 bases, the J end lost 7 bases, and 15 bases lay between the germline ends. This chain's CDR3 is CSALTGKLNEQFF. CDR3 coding DNA: TGCAGTGCTCTCACAGGGAAGTTGAATGAGCAGTTCTTC.

V usage is TRBV6-2 or TRBV6-3 and J usage is TRBJ1-1; D possibly corresponds to TRBD1 (5 bases). Germline CDR1 is MNHEY and CDR2 is SVGEGT. The CDR3 consists of 19 residues. The V end lost 2 bases, the J end lost 3 bases, and 25 bases lay between the germline ends. Written as DNA, the CDR3 is TGTGCCAGCAGTTACCGGGGGGTGGTTTGGGGGAAATTGGACACTGAAGCTTTCTTT. It yields the protein CASSYRGVVWGKLDTEAFF.

In this sample, this clonotype turned up a few times. The V and J genes are TRBV5-1 and TRBJ1-6; the D is unclear. V was shortened by 4 bases and J by 6 bases, with 14 bases between the two germline ends. The germline CDR1 and CDR2 sequences are SGHRS and YFSETQ. The CDR3 loop spans 15 amino acids. The CDR3 DNA sequence: TGCGCCAGCAGCCCTGACACGGTGCCTAATTCACCCCTCCACTTT. Protein: CASSPDTVPNSPLHF.

The count of this clonotype is one. The rearrangement links TRBV7-6 to TRBJ2-4; D gene unclear. V was trimmed by 5 bases and J by 4 bases, leaving 18 bases between them. This CDR3 has 16 amino acids. The germline CDR1 and CDR2 sequences are SGHVS and FNYEAQ. CDR3 DNA: TGTGCCAGCAGCCCGGAGATTGGTGTTTATAAAAACATTCAGTACTTC. Translated, it gives CASSPEIGVYKNIQYF. Variable domain in full (rest from reference TRBV7-6 and TRBJ2-4): GAGVSQSPRYKVTKRGQDVALRCDPISGHVSLYWYRQALGQGPEFLTYFNYEAQQDKSGLPNDRFSAERPEGSISTLTIQRTEQRDSAMYRCASSPEIGVYKNIQYFGAGTRLSVL.

This clonotype was detected ten times or more. This chain links TRBV29-1 with TRBJ2-5; the D gene could be TRBD1 or TRBD2 (5 bases each). CDR1 is SQVTM and CDR2 is ANQGSEA in the germline V gene. The CDR3 contains 14 residues. V lost 0 bases and J 4 bases, leaving 12 bases between the germline ends. CDR3 sequence: CSVEEGGGTETQYF. CDR3 in DNA: TGCAGCGTTGAAGAAGGTGGGGGTACAGAGACCCAGTACTTC.

Many counts were recorded for this clonotype. The chain has TRBV6-5 and TRBJ2-5, with TRBD1 matching 7 bases. The ends lost 4 bases at V and 5 bases at J; junction bases unmatched: 10. The V gene's germline CDR1 is MNHEY and CDR2 SVGAGI. The CDR3 contains 15 residues. CDR3 sequence reads: CASSSPGQRTETQYF. The CDR3 DNA reads as TGTGCCAGCAGTTCACCGGGACAGCGGACGGAGACCCAGTACTTC.

This chain uses TRBV6-5 with TRBJ1-5, with a possible D match to TRBD1 (5 bases). V was clipped by 2 bases and J by 6 bases, with 8 bases between them. In germline, CDR1 is MNHEY, CDR2 SVGAGI. The CDR3 covers 13 residues. The CDR3 spells CASSYAGSQPQHF. The CDR3, as DNA: TGTGCCAGCAGTTACGCAGGGAGTCAGCCCCAGCATTTT.

Only one count was recorded for this clonotype. This chain connects TRBV20-1 to TRBJ1-2; 8 nucleotides align to TRBD1. The ends lost 6 bases at V and 5 bases at J; junction bases unmatched: 8. There are 13 residues in the CDR3. Germline V gene data show CDR1 as DFQATT and CDR2 as SNEGSKA (reference sequence). CDR3: CSANLRTGYGYTF. The CDR3, as DNA: TGCAGTGCCAACCTAAGGACAGGGTATGGCTACACCTTC.

This clonotype has just a few counts. The V call is TRBV25-1, the J call TRBJ1-1; 10 bases are shared with TRBD1. The CDR3 is made up of 14 amino acids. V lost 0 bases and J lost 7; bases outside the gene matches: 2. The germline V gene encodes CDR1 MGHDK and CDR2 SYGVNS. CDR3 nucleotide sequence: TGTGCCAGCAGTGAATACGGGACAGGGGATGAAGCTTTCTTT. This sequence encodes CASSEYGTGDEAFF.

The chain is built from TRBV20-1 and TRBJ2-4, with D hard to call. Germline V gives CDR1 DFQATT, CDR2 SNEGSKA (reference sequence). The CDR3 loop spans 14 amino acids. Trimming removed 6 bases at V and 5 bases at J, with 17 bases between. CDR3: CSAYHPTPQNIQYF. CDR3 sequence (DNA): TGCAGTGCCTACCATCCCACTCCACAAAACATTCAGTACTTC.

J is TRBJ1-1 and V is TRBV20-1; D not certain. Looked up from germline, CDR1 is DFQATT and CDR2 is SNEGSKA (reference sequence). Deletions cut 5 bases from V and 0 bases from J, with 10 bases between. CDR3 length: 13 amino acids. CDR3 region: CSAARGMNTEAFF. CDR3 bases: TGCAGTGCTGCCCGTGGCATGAACACTGAAGCTTTCTTT.

There are a few counts of this clonotype. This chain's CDR3 is CASSPGLAGGLRSYNEQFF. For the CDR3, the DNA is TGTGCCAGCAGCCCCGGACTAGCGGGGGGGCTTCGCTCCTACAATGAGCAGTTCTTC. This rearrangement joins TRBV7-6 to TRBJ2-1; TRBD2 matches 15 bases. After removal of 5 bases from V and 0 bases from J, the junction contained 8 bases not matched to a gene. CDR3 length: 19 residues. From germline, CDR1 is SGHVS and CDR2 FNYEAQ.

This clonotype showed up just a few times. This chain connects TRBV6-2 or TRBV6-3 to TRBJ2-2; no reliable D call. With 4 bases removed from V and 2 bases from J, the gap between germline ends came to 5 bases. The CDR3 spans 13 residues. Germline CDR1 and CDR2: MNHEY and SVGEGT. CDR3 residues: CASSSQNTGELFF. In DNA, the CDR3 is TGTGCCAGCAGTTCACAAAACACCGGGGAGCTGTTTTTT.

The table lists this clonotype with many counts. The gene calls are TRBV5-1 and TRBJ2-5; D possibly matches TRBD1 or TRBD2 (6 bases each). The CDR3 length is 16 residues. Deletions cut 0 bases from V and 2 bases from J, with 14 bases between. CDR1 and CDR2 from the germline V gene are SGHRS and YFSETQ. In DNA form, the CDR3 reads TGCGCCAGCAGCTTGGCGGGACTCCAGGGGCAAGAGACCCAGTACTTC. It is translated as CASSLAGLQGQETQYF.